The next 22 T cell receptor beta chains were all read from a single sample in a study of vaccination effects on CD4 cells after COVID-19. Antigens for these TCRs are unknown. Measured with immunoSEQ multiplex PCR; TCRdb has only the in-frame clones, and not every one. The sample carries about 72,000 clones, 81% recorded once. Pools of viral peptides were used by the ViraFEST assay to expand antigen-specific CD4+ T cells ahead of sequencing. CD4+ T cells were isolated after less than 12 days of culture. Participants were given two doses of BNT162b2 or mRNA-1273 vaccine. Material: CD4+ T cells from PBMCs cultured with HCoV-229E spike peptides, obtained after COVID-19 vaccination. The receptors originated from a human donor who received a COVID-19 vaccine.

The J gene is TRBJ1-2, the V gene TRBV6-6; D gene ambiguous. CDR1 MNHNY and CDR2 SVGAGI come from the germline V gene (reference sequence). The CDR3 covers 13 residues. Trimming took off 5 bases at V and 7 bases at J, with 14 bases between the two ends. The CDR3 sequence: CASSLPGRGGYTF. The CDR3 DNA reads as TGTGCCAGCAGTCTCCCCGGGCGGGGTGGCTACACCTTC.

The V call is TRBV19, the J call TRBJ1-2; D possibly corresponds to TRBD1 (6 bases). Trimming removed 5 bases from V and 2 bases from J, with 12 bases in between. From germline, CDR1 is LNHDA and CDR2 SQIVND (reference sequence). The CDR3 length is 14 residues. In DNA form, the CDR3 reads TGTGCCAGTAGTTCCGAAACAGGGAACTATGGCTACACCTTC. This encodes CASSSETGNYGYTF.

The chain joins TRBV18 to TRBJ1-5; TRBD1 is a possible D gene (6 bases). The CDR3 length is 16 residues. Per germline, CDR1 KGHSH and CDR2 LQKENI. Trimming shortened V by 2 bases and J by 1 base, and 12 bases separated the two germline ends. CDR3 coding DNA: TGTGCCAGCTCACCAAACAGGGTCGCGAGCAATCAGCCCCAGCATTTT. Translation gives CASSPNRVASNQPQHF. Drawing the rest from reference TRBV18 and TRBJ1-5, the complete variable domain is NAGVMQNPRHLVRRRGQEARLRCSPMKGHSHVYWYRQLPEEGLKFMVYLQKENIIDESGMPKERFSAEFPKEGPSILRIQQVVRGDSAAYFCASSPNRVASNQPQHFGDGTRLSIL.

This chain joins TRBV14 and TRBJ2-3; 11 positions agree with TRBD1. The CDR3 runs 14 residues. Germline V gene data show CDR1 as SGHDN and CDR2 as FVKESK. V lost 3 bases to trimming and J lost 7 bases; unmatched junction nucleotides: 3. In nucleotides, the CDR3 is TGTGCCAGCAGCCAGGACAGGGGGCCGAATACGCAGTATTTT. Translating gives CASSQDRGPNTQYF.

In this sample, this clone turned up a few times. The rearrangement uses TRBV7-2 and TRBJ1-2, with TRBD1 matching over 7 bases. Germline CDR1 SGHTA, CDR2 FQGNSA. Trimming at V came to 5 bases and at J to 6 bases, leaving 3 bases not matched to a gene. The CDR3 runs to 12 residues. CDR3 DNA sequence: TGTGCCAGCAGCCTGACAGGGAATGGCTACACCTTC. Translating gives CASSLTGNGYTF.

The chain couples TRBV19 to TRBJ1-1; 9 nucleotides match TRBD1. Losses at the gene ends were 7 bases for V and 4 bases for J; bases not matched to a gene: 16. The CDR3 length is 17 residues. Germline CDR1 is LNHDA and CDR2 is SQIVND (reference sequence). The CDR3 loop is CASTLPLNRGPGTEAFF. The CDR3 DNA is TGTGCCAGTACCCTCCCCCTTAACAGGGGGCCGGGCACTGAAGCTTTCTTT.

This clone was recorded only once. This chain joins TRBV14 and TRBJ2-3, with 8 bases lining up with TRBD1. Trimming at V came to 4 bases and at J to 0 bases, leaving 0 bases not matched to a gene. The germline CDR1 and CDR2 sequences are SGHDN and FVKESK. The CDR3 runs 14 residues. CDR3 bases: TGTGCCAGCAGCCGACAGGGGAGCACAGATACGCAGTATTTT. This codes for CASSRQGSTDTQYF.

The CDR3 spells CASSLTGQGAIGETQYF. The CDR3, as DNA: TGTGCCAGCAGCTTAACAGGACAGGGGGCTATAGGGGAGACCCAGTACTTC. The genes are TRBV7-3 and TRBJ2-5, with 11 bases lining up with TRBD1. The germline CDR1 and CDR2 sequences are SGHTA and FQGTGA. CDR3 size: 17 residues. V shed 0 bases and J 5 bases; nucleotides not matched to a gene: 8.

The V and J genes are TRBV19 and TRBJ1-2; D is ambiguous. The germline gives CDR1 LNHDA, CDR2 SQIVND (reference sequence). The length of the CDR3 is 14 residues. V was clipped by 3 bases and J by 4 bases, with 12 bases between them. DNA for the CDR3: TGTGCCAGTAGTATTCCGAGCCTCATCTATGGCTACACCTTC. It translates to CASSIPSLIYGYTF.

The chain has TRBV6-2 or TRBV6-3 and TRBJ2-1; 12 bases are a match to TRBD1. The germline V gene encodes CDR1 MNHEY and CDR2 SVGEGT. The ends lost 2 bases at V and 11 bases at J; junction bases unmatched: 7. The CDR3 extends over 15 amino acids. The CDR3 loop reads CASSYPGTGGAKQFF. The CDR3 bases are TGTGCCAGCAGTTACCCCGGGACAGGGGGCGCGAAGCAGTTCTTC.

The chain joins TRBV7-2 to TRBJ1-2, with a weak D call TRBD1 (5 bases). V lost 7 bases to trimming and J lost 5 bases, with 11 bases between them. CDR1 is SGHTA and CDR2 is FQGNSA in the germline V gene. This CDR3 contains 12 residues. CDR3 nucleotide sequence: TGTGCCAGCACTACAGGAGTATATGGCTACACCTTC. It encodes CASTTGVYGYTF.

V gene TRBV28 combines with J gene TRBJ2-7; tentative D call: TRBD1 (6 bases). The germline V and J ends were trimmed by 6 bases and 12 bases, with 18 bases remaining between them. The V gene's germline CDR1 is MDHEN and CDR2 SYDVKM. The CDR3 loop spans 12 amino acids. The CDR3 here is CASSTQVGAPYV. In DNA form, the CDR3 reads TGTGCCAGCAGCACGCAAGTGGGGGCCCCGTACGTC.

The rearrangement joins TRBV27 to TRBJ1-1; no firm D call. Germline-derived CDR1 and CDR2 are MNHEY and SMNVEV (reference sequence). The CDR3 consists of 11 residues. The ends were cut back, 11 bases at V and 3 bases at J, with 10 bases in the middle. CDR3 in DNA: TGTGCCGTCCTGGGGTACACTGAAGCTTTCTTT. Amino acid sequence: CAVLGYTEAFF.

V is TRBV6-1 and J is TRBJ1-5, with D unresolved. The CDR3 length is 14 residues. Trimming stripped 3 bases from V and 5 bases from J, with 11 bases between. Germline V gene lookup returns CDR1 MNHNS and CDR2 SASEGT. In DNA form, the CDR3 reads TGTGCCAGCAGTGAGGGGTGGCCTGATCAGCCCCAGCATTTT. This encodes CASSEGWPDQPQHF.

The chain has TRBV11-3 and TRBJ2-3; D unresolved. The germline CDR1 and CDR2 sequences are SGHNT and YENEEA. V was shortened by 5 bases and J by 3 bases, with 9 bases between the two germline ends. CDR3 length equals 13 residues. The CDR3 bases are TGTGCCAGCAGCCTACACTTGACAGATACGCAGTATTTT. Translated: CASSLHLTDTQYF.

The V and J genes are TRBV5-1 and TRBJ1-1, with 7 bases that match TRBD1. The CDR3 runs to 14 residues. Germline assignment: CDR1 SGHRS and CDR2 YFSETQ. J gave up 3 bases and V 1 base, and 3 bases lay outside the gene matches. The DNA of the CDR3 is TGCGCCAGCAGCTTGAGGGGGCACGACACTGAAGCTTTCTTT. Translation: CASSLRGHDTEAFF.

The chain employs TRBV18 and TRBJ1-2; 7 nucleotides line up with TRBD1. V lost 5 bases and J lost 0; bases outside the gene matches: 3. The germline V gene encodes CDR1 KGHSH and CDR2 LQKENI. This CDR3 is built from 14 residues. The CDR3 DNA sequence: TGTGCCAGCTCAGACCAGGGGGCTAACTATGGCTACACCTTC. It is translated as CASSDQGANYGYTF.

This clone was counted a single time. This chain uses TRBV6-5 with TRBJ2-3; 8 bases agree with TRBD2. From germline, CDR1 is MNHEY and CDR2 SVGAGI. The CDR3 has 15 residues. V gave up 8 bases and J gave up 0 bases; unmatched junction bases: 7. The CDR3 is CASSYGGVSTDTQYF. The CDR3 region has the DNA TGTGCCAGCTCCTACGGGGGGGTCAGCACAGATACGCAGTATTTT.

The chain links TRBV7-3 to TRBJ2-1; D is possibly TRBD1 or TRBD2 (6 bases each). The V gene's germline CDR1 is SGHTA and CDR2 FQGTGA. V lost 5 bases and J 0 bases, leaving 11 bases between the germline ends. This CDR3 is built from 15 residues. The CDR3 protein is CASSLGGRSYNEQFF. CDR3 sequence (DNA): TGTGCCAGCAGCCTCGGGGGCCGCTCCTACAATGAGCAGTTCTTC.

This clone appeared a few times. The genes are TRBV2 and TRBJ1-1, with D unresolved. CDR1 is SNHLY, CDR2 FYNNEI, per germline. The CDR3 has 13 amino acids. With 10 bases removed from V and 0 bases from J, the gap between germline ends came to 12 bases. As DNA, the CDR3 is TGTGCCACCAGACATAATATGAACACTGAAGCTTTCTTT. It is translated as CATRHNMNTEAFF.

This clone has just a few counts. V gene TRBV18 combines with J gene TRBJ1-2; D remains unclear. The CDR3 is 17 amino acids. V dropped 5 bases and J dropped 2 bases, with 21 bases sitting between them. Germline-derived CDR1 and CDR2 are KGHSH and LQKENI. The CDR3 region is CASSKSPGREGNYGYTF. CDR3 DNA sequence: TGTGCCAGCTCAAAGTCCCCTGGCCGCGAGGGCAACTATGGCTACACCTTC.

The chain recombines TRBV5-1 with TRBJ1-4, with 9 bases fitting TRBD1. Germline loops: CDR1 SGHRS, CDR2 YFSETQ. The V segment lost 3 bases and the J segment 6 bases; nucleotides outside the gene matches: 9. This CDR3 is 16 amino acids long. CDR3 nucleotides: TGCGCCAGCAGCTCCGTATACAGGGGGCAGGATGAAAAACTGTTTTTT. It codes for CASSSVYRGQDEKLFF.